This passage covers 9 T cell receptor beta chains from one sample sequenced in a study of human T cells and chemical hapten exposure. MiXCR was run by TCRdb on the RACE reads, yielding one entry per CDR3 protein. Among 85,000 to 120,000 distinct CDR3 sequences, around 12% were seen once, and the ten largest hold roughly 1.5%. The time point: pre-sensitization, week 0. Sample treatment: therapeutic diphenylcyclopropenone sensitization with weekly scalp DPC. This material consisted of whole blood, taken in connection with sensitization to the hapten diphenylcyclopropenone (DPC). These TCRs come from a woman between 45 and 60 years old with alopecia areata. Some clones in this sample may be carry-over from other donors' samples.

This clonotype turned up a few times. The rearrangement joins TRBV25-1 to TRBJ1-6; D remains unclear. The CDR3 extends over 15 amino acids. Germline V CDR1 and CDR2: MGHDK, SYGVNS. V was cut by 6 bases and J by 1 base, with 10 bases left in between. The CDR3 sequence is CASSPSGSYNSPLHF. The CDR3 bases are TGTGCCAGCAGCCCAAGTGGGTCCTATAATTCACCCCTCCACTTT.

This clonotype was seen a handful of times. V is TRBV6-6 and J is TRBJ2-1; TRBD1 matches 10 bases. CDR3 length equals 14 residues. Germline-derived CDR1 and CDR2 are MNHNY and SVGAGI (reference sequence). The J segment lost 14 bases and the V segment lost 2 bases, leaving 9 bases of the junction unmatched. The CDR3 sequence is CASSYALPGQGKFF. The CDR3 nucleotides are TGTGCCAGCAGTTACGCTCTACCGGGACAGGGGAAGTTCTTC.

This clonotype was detected only a few times. The CDR3: CASSGGDTDTQYF. The CDR3 bases are TGCGCCAGCAGCGGAGGGGACACAGATACGCAGTATTTT. The genes are TRBV5-1 and TRBJ2-3; D might be TRBD2 (6 bases). CDR3 length equals 13 residues. Per germline, CDR1 SGHRS and CDR2 YFSETQ. Trimming left V 4 bases short and J 2 bases short, with 8 bases between.

The chain joins TRBV7-9 to TRBJ2-6; tentative D call: TRBD1 (6 bases). Germline CDR1 and CDR2: SEHNR and FQNEAQ (reference sequence). The CDR3 length is 16 residues. V was shortened by 4 bases and J by 1 base, with 11 bases between the two germline ends. The CDR3, as DNA: TGTGCCAGCAGCTCCCTCAGGGGTTCTGGGGCCAACGTCCTGACTTTC. It translates to CASSSLRGSGANVLTF.

In its sample, this clonotype was seen a few times. The rearrangement links TRBV12-3 or TRBV12-4 to TRBJ2-7; 9 bases agree with TRBD1. The CDR3 spans 14 residues. V shed 5 bases and J 6 bases; nucleotides not matched to a gene: 8. CDR3 sequence reads: CASSPTGTGREQYF. The CDR3, as DNA: TGTGCCAGCAGTCCAACCGGGACAGGGCGCGAGCAGTACTTC.

This clonotype was observed a few times. The chain carries TRBV4-3 and TRBJ2-3; D uncertain. V lost 0 bases, J lost 9 bases, and 10 bases lay in between. The CDR3 is made up of 13 amino acids. Germline values: CDR1 LGHNA, CDR2 YSLEER. DNA for the CDR3: TGCGCCAGCAGCCAAGATCCCGAGGCGACGCAGTATTTT. This codes for CASSQDPEATQYF.

This clonotype showed up just a few times. This sequence joins TRBV12-3 or TRBV12-4 and TRBJ1-4; possibly TRBD1 for D (5 bases). V gave up 3 bases and J gave up 7 bases, with 12 bases separating them. This CDR3 region has 14 residues. The CDR3 here is CASSLREGSEKLFF. Written as DNA, the CDR3 is TGTGCCAGCAGTTTGAGGGAGGGGAGTGAAAAACTGTTTTTT.

J is TRBJ2-2 and V is TRBV2; weak D call: TRBD1 (5 bases). Germline loops: CDR1 SNHLY, CDR2 FYNNEI. Trimming cost V 4 bases and J 3 bases, with 12 bases left between them. This CDR3 region has 15 residues. The CDR3 region has the DNA TGTGCCAGCAGTGGAGAGGCCAGGGACACCGGGGAGCTGTTTTTT. This sequence encodes CASSGEARDTGELFF.

This rearrangement joins TRBV20-1 to TRBJ2-7; no definite D call. Germline assignment: CDR1 DFQATT and CDR2 SNEGSKA (reference sequence). Trimming pared 0 bases from V and 3 bases from J, leaving 12 bases between. This CDR3 spans 14 amino acids. CDR3 amino acids: CSARDIQQGYEQYF. CDR3 sequence (DNA): TGCAGTGCTAGAGATATCCAGCAAGGCTACGAGCAGTACTTC.